The clone carrying this T cell receptor (beta chain) showed up many times. Its antigen is as yet unknown. The sample is drawn from a study of T cells in Graves' hyperthyroidism and ophthalmopathy. The study's findings and limits: In validation, the model predicted ophthalmopathy. These predictions came a median about 6.2 months before onset.

TCR beta CDR3 region amplification was performed from RNA transcripts. Primed by the HTBI set, a first-round RT-PCR was run on the TCR CDR3. TCRdb independently ran MiXCR on the multiplex PCR reads; one entry per CDR3 protein. The sample lists around 600,000 distinct CDR3 sequences, just under 45% seen once, with less than 9% in the top ten. This CDR3 region has 14 residues. V gave up 4 bases and J gave up 5 bases, with 14 bases separating them. The germline CDR1 and CDR2 sequences are SQVTM and ANQGSEA. The source of this sequence is an adult man with Graves' disease, either hyperthyroidism or ophthalmopathy (not recorded which). The V gene is TRBV29-1, the J gene TRBJ2-2, with D maybe TRBD2 (5 bases). Input material: peripheral blood or thyroid tissue (not recorded which). The CDR3 nucleotides are TGCAGCGTTGTGGTGGGAGTCGGTACCGGGGAGCTGTTTTTT. Translating gives CSVVVGVGTGELFF.